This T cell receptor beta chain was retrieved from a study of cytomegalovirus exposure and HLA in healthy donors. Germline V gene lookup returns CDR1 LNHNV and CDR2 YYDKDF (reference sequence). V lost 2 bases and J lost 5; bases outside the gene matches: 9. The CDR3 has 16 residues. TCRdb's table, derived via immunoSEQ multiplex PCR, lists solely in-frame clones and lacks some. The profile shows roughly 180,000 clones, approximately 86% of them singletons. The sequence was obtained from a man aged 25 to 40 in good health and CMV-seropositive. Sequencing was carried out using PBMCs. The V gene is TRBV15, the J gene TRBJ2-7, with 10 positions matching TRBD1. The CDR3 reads CATSRIAGTGVHEQYF. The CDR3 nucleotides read TGTGCCACCAGCAGAATTGCCGGGACAGGGGTCCACGAGCAGTACTTC.